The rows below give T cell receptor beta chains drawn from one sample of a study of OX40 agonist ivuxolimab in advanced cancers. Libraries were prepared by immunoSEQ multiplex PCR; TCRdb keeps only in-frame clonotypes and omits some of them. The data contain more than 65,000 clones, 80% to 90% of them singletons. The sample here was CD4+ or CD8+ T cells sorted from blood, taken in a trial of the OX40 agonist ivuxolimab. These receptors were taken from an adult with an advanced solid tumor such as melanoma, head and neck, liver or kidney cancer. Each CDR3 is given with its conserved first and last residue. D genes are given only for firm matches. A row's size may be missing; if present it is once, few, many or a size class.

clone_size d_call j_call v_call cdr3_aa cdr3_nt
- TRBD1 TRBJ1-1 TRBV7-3 CASSDKRTGVAEAFF TGTGCCAGCAGCGACAAACGGACAGGGGTCGCTGAAGCTTTCTTT
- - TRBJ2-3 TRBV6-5 CASSYSGGATTDTQYF TGTGCCAGCAGTTACTCAGGGGGGGCCACCACAGATACGCAGTATTTT
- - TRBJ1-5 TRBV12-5 CASGLARDSNQPQHF TGTGCTAGTGGTTTGGCACGGGACAGCAATCAGCCCCAGCATTTT
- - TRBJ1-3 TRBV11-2 CASSLGSSSGNTIYF TGTGCCAGCAGCTTAGGTTCCTCCTCTGGAAACACCATATATTTT
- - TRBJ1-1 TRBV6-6 CASSYGGNTEAFF TGTGCCAGCAGTTACGGGGGAAACACTGAAGCTTTCTTT
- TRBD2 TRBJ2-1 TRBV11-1 CASSLAWTSGRTYNEQFF TGTGCCAGCAGCTTAGCCTGGACTAGCGGGAGGACCTACAATGAGCAGTTCTTC
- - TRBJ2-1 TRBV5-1 CASSSDFSQFF TGCGCCAGCAGCTCGGACTTCTCTCAGTTCTTC
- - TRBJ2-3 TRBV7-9 CASAIGDSRTDTQYF TGTGCCAGCGCGATTGGCGACAGTCGCACAGATACGCAGTATTTT
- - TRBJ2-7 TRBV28 CASSIPVPYEQYF TGTGCCAGCAGCATCCCCGTTCCCTACGAGCAGTACTTC
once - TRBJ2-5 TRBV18 CASSLFPGSETQYF TGTGCCAGCTCACTCTTTCCGGGTAGCGAGACCCAGTACTTC
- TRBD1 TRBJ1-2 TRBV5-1 CASSLEGQGYNYGYTF TGCGCCAGCAGCTTGGAGGGACAGGGATATAACTATGGCTACACCTTC
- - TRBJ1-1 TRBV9 CASSVELVSEAFF TGTGCCAGCAGCGTAGAATTAGTCTCTGAAGCTTTCTTT
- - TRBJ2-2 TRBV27 CASSPLGQNTGELFF TGTGCCAGCAGTCCCCTGGGACAGAACACCGGGGAGCTGTTTTTT
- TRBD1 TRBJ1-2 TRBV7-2 CASSSSGTGFNGYTF TGTGCCAGCAGCTCCTCCGGGACAGGGTTTAATGGCTACACCTTC
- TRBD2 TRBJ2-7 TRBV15 CATSGSGGRPYEQYF TGTGCCACCAGCGGATCGGGCGGGAGGCCCTACGAGCAGTACTTC
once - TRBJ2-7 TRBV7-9 CASSLATGLAEQYF TGTGCCAGCAGCTTAGCTACAGGGTTGGCCGAGCAGTACTTC
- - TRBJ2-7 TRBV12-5 CASGLYSPGPGGEQYF TGTGCTAGTGGTTTATATTCCCCGGGACCGGGCGGCGAGCAGTACTTC
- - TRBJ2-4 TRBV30 CAWSDRVAKNIQYF TGTGCCTGGAGTGACCGGGTAGCCAAAAACATTCAGTACTTC
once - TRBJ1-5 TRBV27 CASSFPGNKGPQHF TGTGCCAGCAGTTTCCCAGGGAATAAGGGGCCCCAGCATTTT
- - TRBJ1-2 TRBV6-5 CASRPRISDGYTF TGTGCCAGCCGCCCCAGGATATCGGATGGCTACACCTTC
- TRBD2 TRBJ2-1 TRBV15 CATSGSLSGGVGDEQFF TGTGCCACCAGCGGGTCGTTAAGCGGGGGAGTGGGCGATGAGCAGTTCTTC
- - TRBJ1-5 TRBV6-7 CASNARGSIGNQPQHF TGTGCCAGCAACGCGAGGGGGAGTATCGGCAATCAGCCCCAGCATTTT
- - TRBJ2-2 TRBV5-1 CASSSGGTEPIGELFF TGCGCCAGCAGCAGCGGCGGGACCGAGCCTATCGGGGAGCTGTTTTTT
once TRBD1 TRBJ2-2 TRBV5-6 CASSSQKDRGRELFF TGTGCCAGCAGCTCTCAAAAGGACAGGGGTCGGGAGCTGTTTTTT
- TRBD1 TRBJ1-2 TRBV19 CASSIRGQGSNYGYTF TGTGCCAGTAGTATTAGAGGACAGGGGTCCAACTATGGCTACACCTTC
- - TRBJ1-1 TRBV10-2 CASSESRGLGMNTEAFF TGCGCCAGCAGTGAGTCGCGGGGCTTAGGTATGAACACTGAAGCTTTCTTT